Shown below are 18 T cell receptor beta chains from a single sample sequenced in a study of T cell repertoires in cytomegalovirus infection. TCRdb reprocessed the reads with MiXCR, giving one entry per CDR3 protein. The sample includes roughly 230,000 distinct CDR3 sequences, 5% to 8.5% of them seen just once. Source material: PBMCs. The origin of the receptors is a human donor in good health (CMV status not recorded). Some clones in this sample may be carry-over from other donors' samples.

Many counts were recorded for this clonotype. V gene TRBV7-2 combines with J gene TRBJ2-3; weak D call: TRBD1 (6 bases). The CDR3 has 13 amino acids. Germline loops: CDR1 SGHTA, CDR2 FQGNSA. Trimming took 5 bases from V and 6 from J, leaving 12 bases between them. This chain's CDR3 is CASSGGGFDTQYF. As DNA, the CDR3 is TGTGCCAGCAGCGGGGGCGGTTTCGATACGCAGTATTTT.

In this sample, this clonotype turned up many times. The rearrangement joins TRBV29-1 to TRBJ2-1; 9 nucleotides align to TRBD1. The CDR3 has 12 residues. The V segment lost 3 bases and the J segment 14 bases; nucleotides outside the gene matches: 8. Per germline, CDR1 SQVTM and CDR2 ANQGSEA. The CDR3 protein is CSVEGTGTSEFF. The CDR3 DNA follows: TGCAGCGTTGAGGGGACAGGGACATCGGAGTTCTTC.

This clonotype was picked up many times. The rearrangement joins TRBV20-1 to TRBJ2-3; D might be TRBD2 (6 bases). V was trimmed by 5 bases and J by 0 bases, leaving 15 bases between them. The CDR3 spans 15 residues. CDR1 is DFQATT, CDR2 SNEGSKA, per germline (reference sequence). The CDR3 coding sequence is TGCAGTGCTGAATGGAGGGGAGCTAGCACAGATACGCAGTATTTT. It specifies CSAEWRGASTDTQYF.

This clonotype was observed many times. The chain recombines TRBV27 with TRBJ2-1, with D unresolved. Germline V gene sequence: CDR1 MNHEY, CDR2 SMNVEV (reference sequence). V gave up 7 bases and J gave up 10 bases, with 11 bases separating them. The CDR3 covers 11 residues. CDR3 coding DNA: TGTGCCAGCAAGGGTGGCCGGGAGCAGTTCTTC. This translates into CASKGGREQFF.

On this clonotype: It may be a read error: a sequence one base away is much more abundant. The J gene is TRBJ1-4, the V gene TRBV5-1, with TRBD1 matching over 8 bases. CDR3 length: 17 residues. CDR1 is SGHRS and CDR2 is YFSETQ in the germline V gene. Here the CDR3 reads CASSEDRGPSTNEKQFF. In DNA form, the CDR3 reads TGCGCCAGCAGCGAAGACAGGGGTCCTTCAACTAATGAAAAACAGTTTTTT. Using reference TRBV5-1 and TRBJ1-4 for the parts outside the CDR3, the full variable domain is KAGVTQTPRYLIKTRGQQVTLSCSPISGHRSVSWYQQTPGQGLQFLFEYFSETQRNKGNFPGRFSGRQFSNSRSEMNVSTLELGDSALYLCASSEDRGPSTNEKQFFGSGTQLSVL.

This clonotype was recorded a few times. CDR3 DNA sequence: TGTGCCAGCAGCCAATTGAGCGGGGGGGTAAGAGAGCAGTTCTTC. Amino acid sequence: CASSQLSGGVREQFF. This sequence joins TRBV4-2 and TRBJ2-1; 10 nucleotides match TRBD2. Looked up from germline, CDR1 is LGHNA and CDR2 is YNFKEQ. The CDR3 length is 15 residues. V was pared by 2 bases and J by 10 bases, with 8 bases of the junction left unmatched.

This clonotype was recorded many times. The V and J genes are TRBV6-5 and TRBJ1-6; D is perhaps TRBD1 (6 bases). The CDR3 length is 16 residues. Germline values: CDR1 MNHEY, CDR2 SVGAGI. V shed 0 bases and J shed 7 bases, with 13 bases lying between them. CDR3 bases: TGTGCCAGCAGTTACTCGACGGGGGCGGGGAATTCACCCCTCCACTTT. Translating gives CASSYSTGAGNSPLHF.

This clonotype has a count of ten or more. The chain links TRBV29-1 to TRBJ1-2, with D possibly matching TRBD1 (5 bases). CDR3 size: 11 residues. V was trimmed by 7 bases and J by 3 bases, leaving 9 bases between them. Germline V CDR1 and CDR2: SQVTM, ANQGSEA. The CDR3 region is CSAGDHYGYTF. CDR3 nucleotide sequence: TGCAGCGCCGGGGACCACTATGGCTACACCTTC.

This clonotype showed up many times. This could be a read error, since a much larger clone is one nucleotide away. V gene TRBV7-9 combines with J gene TRBJ1-1; 7 nucleotides match TRBD1. J was trimmed by 0 bases and V by 5 bases; bases with no gene match: 3. The CDR3 contains 14 residues. The germline gives CDR1 SEHNR, CDR2 FQNEAQ (reference sequence). CDR3 amino acids: CASSRGQMNTEAFF. The DNA of the CDR3 is TGTGCCAGCAGCAGGGGACAGATGAACACTGAAGCTTTCTTT.

This clonotype showed up many times. V gene TRBV12-3 or TRBV12-4 combines with J gene TRBJ2-7, with D unresolved. This CDR3 comprises 11 residues. V was cut by 0 bases and J by 9 bases, with 6 bases left in between. The DNA for the CDR3 is TGTGCCAGCAGTTTAGCGCAGATGCAGTACTTC. Protein sequence: CASSLAQMQYF.

This clonotype was counted at least ten times. The rearrangement links TRBV12-3 or TRBV12-4 to TRBJ1-1; a possible D gene is TRBD1 (5 bases). The CDR3 extends over 14 amino acids. The V and J ends lost 5 bases and 1 base respectively, with 11 bases between them. The CDR3: CASSQFQGNTEAFF. As DNA, the CDR3 is TGTGCCAGCAGTCAGTTCCAGGGGAACACTGAAGCTTTCTTT.

Ten or more counts support this clonotype. V gene TRBV5-5 combines with J gene TRBJ2-7; 8 bases fit TRBD1. The CDR3 contains 16 residues. Trimming removed 4 bases from V and 0 bases from J; junction bases left unmatched: 9. Germline CDR1 and CDR2: SGHKS and YYEKEE (reference sequence). The CDR3 DNA reads as TGTGCCAGCAGCCTTTGGGGGACAGGAATCTCCTACGAGCAGTACTTC. Amino acid sequence: CASSLWGTGISYEQYF.

This clonotype was counted ten times or more. This chain connects TRBV20-1 to TRBJ2-7; 7 positions match TRBD2. CDR1 DFQATT and CDR2 SNEGSKA come from the germline V gene (reference sequence). Trimming at V came to 3 bases and at J to 3 bases, leaving 20 bases not matched to a gene. The CDR3 spans 18 residues. The CDR3 loop reads CSARGFSVARGDDYEQYF. CDR3 DNA sequence: TGCAGTGCTAGGGGGTTTTCGGTAGCCCGGGGGGACGACTACGAGCAGTACTTC.

At least ten counts were recorded for this clonotype. The chain combines TRBV7-2 with TRBJ2-3; a possible D gene is TRBD2 (5 bases). The ends were cut back, 7 bases at V and 6 bases at J, with 14 bases in the middle. The germline gives CDR1 SGHTA, CDR2 FQGNSA. This CDR3 is 13 amino acids long. This chain's CDR3 is CASTIDRRDTQYF. CDR3 in DNA: TGTGCCAGCACCATCGACCGGAGGGATACGCAGTATTTT.

A word on this clonotype: A read error is possible here, since a much larger clone lies one base away. The chain uses TRBV2 and TRBJ2-5; possibly TRBD1 for D (7 bases). Germline CDR1 SNHLY, CDR2 FYNNEI. V lost 10 bases, J lost 1 base, and 10 bases lay in between. The CDR3 sequence is 12 residues long. CDR3 protein: CAIRGAQETQYF. CDR3 nucleotide sequence: TGTGCCATCAGGGGGGCCCAAGAGACCCAGTACTTC.

This clonotype was counted ten times or more. The V gene is TRBV7-2, the J gene TRBJ2-1; 7 bases align to TRBD1. The CDR3 totals 14 residues. Germline CDR1 reads SGHTA; CDR2 reads FQGNSA. J was trimmed by 0 bases and V by 5 bases; bases with no gene match: 1. The CDR3 region has the DNA TGTGCCAGCAGCAACAGGGGCTCCTACAATGAGCAGTTCTTC. Protein sequence: CASSNRGSYNEQFF.

This clonotype was seen more than once but under ten times. The chain recombines TRBV6-5 with TRBJ1-4, with D possibly TRBD1 on 6 matching bases. Germline V gene data show CDR1 as MNHEY and CDR2 as SVGAGI. This CDR3 has 14 residues. Deletions cut 5 bases from V and 6 bases from J, with 13 bases between. CDR3 amino acids: CASSEAGGDEKLFF. CDR3 DNA: TGTGCCAGCAGTGAGGCGGGGGGCGATGAAAAACTGTTTTTT.

The chain recombines TRBV29-1 with TRBJ1-1; D gene unclear. Germline assignment: CDR1 SQVTM and CDR2 ANQGSEA. This CDR3 region has 13 residues. Deletions cut 1 base from V and 4 bases from J, with 10 bases between. CDR3 loop: CSVEAPRGTEAFF. CDR3 DNA: TGCAGCGTTGAAGCTCCTAGAGGCACTGAAGCTTTCTTT. The full variable domain, in which reference TRBV29-1 and TRBJ1-1 provide the parts outside the CDR3, is SAVISQKPSRDICQRGTSLTIQCQVDSQVTMMFWYRQQPGQSLTLIATANQGSEATYESGFVIDKFPISRPNLTFSTLTVSNMSPEDSSIYLCSVEAPRGTEAFFGQGTRLTVV.